This is a list of T cell receptor beta chains from one sample in a study of cytomegalovirus exposure and HLA in healthy donors. Method: immunoSEQ multiplex PCR; TCRdb's copy keeps in-frame clones and lacks some. The sample has about 90,000 clones, about nine tenths seen once; the top ten hold 2.3%. Sequenced sample: PBMCs. These receptors all come from a man aged 18 to 30 in good health and CMV-seronegative. Both conserved end residues are part of each CDR3.

J gene: TRBJ2-1; V gene: TRBV4-2; CDR3 protein: CASSQASGCEQFF
J gene: TRBJ1-2; V gene: TRBV28; CDR3 protein: CASSGSPWGDMNGYTF
J gene: TRBJ2-4; V gene: TRBV28; CDR3 protein: CAISGSRAKNIQYF
J gene: TRBJ2-3; V gene: TRBV10-1; CDR3 protein: CASTIAQYF
J gene: TRBJ2-7; V gene: TRBV18; CDR3 protein: CASFPGQGYEQYF
J gene: TRBJ2-7; V gene: TRBV28; CDR3 protein: CASSSLYRGQDEQYF
J gene: TRBJ2-7; V gene: TRBV6-5; CDR3 protein: CASSYLTGGPSEQYF
J gene: TRBJ1-1; V gene: TRBV19; CDR3 protein: CASRPPQGSEAFF
J gene: TRBJ1-1; V gene: TRBV11-2; CDR3 protein: CASSSQIQNTEAFF
J gene: TRBJ1-5; V gene: TRBV28; CDR3 protein: CASTLWARSNQPQHF
J gene: TRBJ2-1; V gene: TRBV5-4; CDR3 protein: CASSLDPQSGFNEQFF
J gene: TRBJ1-1; V gene: TRBV5-1; CDR3 protein: CASSSTGKMNTEAFF
J gene: TRBJ2-4; V gene: TRBV5-1; CDR3 protein: CASSVPGGPTDIQYF
J gene: TRBJ2-6; V gene: TRBV7-6; CDR3 protein: CASSLRTGVHSGANVLTF
J gene: TRBJ2-7; V gene: TRBV30; CDR3 protein: CAWSSGTSSYEQYF
J gene: TRBJ2-1; V gene: TRBV7-6; CDR3 protein: CASSRAASSYNEQFF
J gene: TRBJ2-3; V gene: TRBV7-9; CDR3 protein: CASSPPGGRDTDTQYF
J gene: TRBJ2-1; V gene: TRBV19; CDR3 protein: CASSILGQGAEQFF
J gene: TRBJ1-1; V gene: TRBV28; CDR3 protein: CASSFLNTEAFF
J gene: TRBJ2-7; V gene: TRBV5-6; CDR3 protein: CASSPPPQGNYEQYF
J gene: TRBJ1-4; V gene: TRBV28; CDR3 protein: CASSFVESGREKLFF
J gene: TRBJ1-6; V gene: TRBV5-8; CDR3 protein: CASGPWTTPRGNSPLHF
J gene: TRBJ2-7; V gene: TRBV27; CDR3 protein: CASTPIGGDSYEQYF
J gene: TRBJ2-7; V gene: TRBV19; CDR3 protein: CASMGPGQGTMGRGYEQYF
J gene: TRBJ2-7; V gene: TRBV5-1; CDR3 protein: CASSQAPYEQYF